The 30 T cell receptor beta chains below all came from one sample that was sequenced in a study of blood T cells in healthy people across ages. Using a J-beta primer mix together with a sample-barcoded 5' primer, a second PCR was run for about 6 to 11 cycles. One entry per CDR3 protein, called by TCRdb with MiXCR from the 5' RACE reads. The data contain roughly 1,800,000 distinct CDR3 sequences, around half of them singletons. What was sequenced was blood. Receptor source: a woman aged 40 to 50 in good health.

The chain recombines TRBV10-1 with TRBJ2-3; D not resolved. V lost 2 bases to trimming and J lost 2 bases, with 8 bases between them. Germline assignment: CDR1 WNHNN and CDR2 SYGVQD (reference sequence). The CDR3 extends over 14 amino acids. CDR3 protein: CASSEPETTDTQYF. In DNA, the CDR3 is TGCGCCAGCAGTGAGCCGGAGACCACAGATACGCAGTATTTT.

J is TRBJ2-5 and V is TRBV7-2, with TRBD2 matching over 8 bases. The CDR3 length is 12 residues. The ends lost 5 bases at V and 11 bases at J; junction bases unmatched: 7. The V gene's germline CDR1 is SGHTA and CDR2 FQGNSA. In DNA form, the CDR3 reads TGTGCCAGCAGCCCCGACGGGGGGGCTCAGTACTTC. This encodes CASSPDGGAQYF.

This sequence joins TRBV6-2 or TRBV6-3 and TRBJ2-4; TRBD1 matches at 9 bases. With V trimmed by 4 bases and J by 13 bases, 14 bases remained unmatched. The CDR3 consists of 15 residues. The germline V gene encodes CDR1 MNHEY and CDR2 SVGEGT. The CDR3 DNA is TGTGCCAGCAGTTTCCCCACAGGGGGCTCCTGGAAGCAGTACTTC. Amino acid sequence: CASSFPTGGSWKQYF.

This chain joins TRBV3-1 and TRBJ2-7; tentative D call: TRBD2 (6 bases). V lost 1 base and J lost 7, with 23 bases in between. The CDR3 has 17 residues. Germline V gene data show CDR1 as LGHDT and CDR2 as YNNKEL (reference sequence). CDR3 sequence: CASSQVVGGSASGEQYF. In DNA form, the CDR3 reads TGTGCCAGCAGCCAAGTGGTCGGGGGATCAGCGTCGGGTGAGCAGTACTTC.

A few counts support this clonotype. This rearrangement joins TRBV7-2 to TRBJ2-4, with TRBD2 matching over 13 bases. Germline loops: CDR1 SGHTA, CDR2 FQGNSA. CDR3 length: 16 amino acids. The V and J ends lost 6 bases and 7 bases, in that order; junction bases with no gene match: 9. CDR3 sequence: CASSSPGLAGTNIQYF. The CDR3 DNA sequence: TGTGCCAGCAGTTCTCCGGGACTAGCGGGGACCAACATTCAGTACTTC.

CDR3 DNA sequence: TGCAGTGCGGTCTTGACTAGCGGGTCCTCGCAGTACTTC. Protein: CSAVLTSGSSQYF. The chain uses TRBV20-1 and TRBJ2-5; TRBD2 agrees at 10 bases. Germline CDR1 DFQATT, CDR2 SNEGSKA (reference sequence). The J segment lost 11 bases and the V segment lost 6 bases, leaving 12 bases of the junction unmatched. The CDR3 has 13 amino acids.

The chain joins TRBV6-2 or TRBV6-3 to TRBJ1-5, with TRBD1 identical over 7 bases. The CDR3 consists of 15 residues. In germline, CDR1 is MNHEY, CDR2 SVGEGT. V lost 2 bases, J lost 7 bases, and 8 bases stayed unmatched. The CDR3 DNA follows: TGTGCCAGCAGTTACACAGGGGCCCTCGCCCAGCCCCAGCATTTT. This translates into CASSYTGALAQPQHF.

CDR3: CASSYLRVAQREKLFF. The CDR3 DNA is TGTGCCAGCAGTTACCTACGTGTAGCCCAGCGGGAAAAACTGTTTTTT. The V gene is TRBV6-6, the J gene TRBJ1-4; D is ambiguous. The CDR3 has 16 residues. The V gene lost 2 bases and the J gene lost 8 bases, with 18 bases spanning the gap. Per the germline V gene, CDR1 is MNHNY and CDR2 is SVGAGI (reference sequence).

This chain uses TRBV7-9 with TRBJ2-6; TRBD2 matches 8 bases. Losses at the gene ends were 3 bases for V and 0 bases for J; bases not matched to a gene: 4. Germline values: CDR1 SEHNR, CDR2 FQNEAQ (reference sequence). The CDR3 runs 17 residues. CDR3 nucleotide sequence: TGTGCCAGCAGCTTTCTACTAGCGGTCTCTGGGGCCAACGTCCTGACTTTC. Translating it yields CASSFLLAVSGANVLTF. Full variable domain (remainder filled in from reference TRBV7-9 and TRBJ2-6): DTGVSQNPRHKITKRGQNVTFRCDPISEHNRLYWYRQTLGQGPEFLTYFQNEAQLEKSRLLSDRFSAERPKGSFSTLEIQRTEQGDSAMYLCASSFLLAVSGANVLTFGAGSRLTVL.

This clonotype was counted at least ten times. The chain uses TRBV27 and TRBJ2-5, with D perhaps TRBD1 or TRBD2 (5 bases each). The CDR3 totals 12 residues. The V gene's germline CDR1 is MNHEY and CDR2 SMNVEV (reference sequence). Trimming shortened V by 6 bases and J by 2 bases, and 7 bases separated the two germline ends. The CDR3 nucleotides are TGTGCCAGCAGCGGGGCGCAAGAGACCCAGTACTTC. Encoded protein: CASSGAQETQYF.

In nucleotides, the CDR3 is TGTGCCAGCAGCCAAAGGACAGTTTCTGGATCACCCCTCCACTTT. It yields the protein CASSQRTVSGSPLHF. The gene calls are TRBV7-2 and TRBJ1-6; TRBD1 might be the D (6 bases). This CDR3 spans 15 amino acids. Germline V CDR1 and CDR2: SGHTA, FQGNSA. Between the trimmed V and J ends, which lost 5 bases and 10 bases, there was a span of 18 bases.

Concerning this clonotype: An end of the junction does not agree with germline; a read error may underlie this. V usage is TRBV20-1 and J usage is TRBJ2-7; possibly TRBD1 or TRBD2 for D (5 bases each). Germline CDR1 DFQATT, CDR2 SNEGSKA (reference sequence). The CDR3 covers 12 residues. The CDR3 region has the DNA TGCAGTGCTGGAGATCGTAAGAGGGGGCAGTACTTC. Amino acid sequence: CSAGDRKRGQYF.

The genes are TRBV5-1 and TRBJ2-7, with D unresolved. The CDR3 loop spans 15 amino acids. Trimming cost V 2 bases and J 2 bases, with 14 bases left between them. Germline V gene data show CDR1 as SGHRS and CDR2 as YFSETQ. CDR3 sequence reads: CASSFSWIPTYEQYF. The CDR3 DNA sequence: TGCGCCAGCAGCTTTTCCTGGATTCCGACCTACGAGCAGTACTTC.

The chain couples TRBV18 to TRBJ2-5, with 10 positions matching TRBD1. The CDR3 covers 17 residues. Germline CDR1 is KGHSH and CDR2 is LQKENI. V trimming: 6 bases; J trimming: 3 bases; junction bases outside the gene matches: 13. This chain's CDR3 is CASSSTPGTGAKETQYF. CDR3 nucleotides: TGTGCCAGCTCGTCTACTCCCGGGACAGGGGCAAAAGAGACCCAGTACTTC.

The chain carries TRBV6-4 and TRBJ2-1, with D perhaps TRBD2 (6 bases). Germline CDR1 reads MRHNA; CDR2 reads SNTAGT. The CDR3 is 15 amino acids. Trimming stripped 2 bases from V and 6 bases from J, with 14 bases between. In nucleotides, the CDR3 is TGTGCCAGCAGTGACCGGGGGAAAGCCGGCAATGAGCAGTTCTTC. As protein: CASSDRGKAGNEQFF.

Written as DNA, the CDR3 is TGTGCCAGCAGTGATAGGGGAAGACAGCCCCAGCATTTT. This encodes CASSDRGRQPQHF. The chain is built from TRBV6-1 and TRBJ1-5; D might be TRBD1 (5 bases). CDR3 length: 13 amino acids. V lost 3 bases, J lost 7 bases, and 10 bases lay in between. CDR1 is MNHNS and CDR2 is SASEGT in the germline V gene.

The chain has TRBV5-1 and TRBJ2-7; no firm D call. Germline V CDR1 and CDR2: SGHRS, YFSETQ. CDR3 length: 15 residues. Trimming shortened V by 0 bases and J by 7 bases, and 17 bases separated the two germline ends. The CDR3 here is CASSLGDVLPLEQYF. The CDR3, as DNA: TGCGCCAGCAGCTTGGGAGACGTGTTACCTCTGGAGCAGTACTTC.

V gene TRBV20-1 combines with J gene TRBJ2-3; maybe TRBD2 (5 bases). The CDR3 loop spans 14 amino acids. V lost 2 bases to trimming and J lost 2 bases, with 11 bases between them. Germline V gene lookup returns CDR1 DFQATT and CDR2 SNEGSKA (reference sequence). Here the CDR3 reads CSARRASPTDTQYF. In DNA, the CDR3 is TGCAGTGCTAGAAGGGCTAGCCCCACAGATACGCAGTATTTT.

This clonotype was observed a handful of times. The genes are TRBV28 and TRBJ1-2; D is perhaps TRBD1 (6 bases). V shed 6 bases and J shed 2 bases, with 13 bases lying between them. This CDR3 is 14 amino acids long. In germline, CDR1 is MDHEN, CDR2 SYDVKM. CDR3 bases: TGTGCCAGCAGCCCGGGGGCAGCAAACTATGGCTACACCTTC. Its translation is CASSPGAANYGYTF.

The V gene is TRBV20-1, the J gene TRBJ2-5; tentatively, D is TRBD2 (6 bases). The CDR3 is 13 residues long. With 6 bases removed from V and 2 bases from J, the gap between germline ends came to 13 bases. CDR1 and CDR2 (germline): DFQATT, SNEGSKA (reference sequence). The CDR3 spells CSALAGSQETQYF. The CDR3, as DNA: TGCAGTGCCTTGGCGGGGTCACAAGAGACCCAGTACTTC.

This clonotype was observed a few times. This chain uses TRBV7-2 with TRBJ2-7; D might be TRBD1 (6 bases). This CDR3 has 17 residues. Trimming stripped 1 base from V and 4 bases from J, with 20 bases between. From germline, CDR1 is SGHTA and CDR2 FQGNSA. Here the CDR3 reads CASSLGPSSLGAYEQYF. CDR3 nucleotides: TGTGCCAGCAGCTTAGGCCCCTCCTCCCTGGGGGCGTACGAGCAGTACTTC.

V and J are TRBV7-3 and TRBJ2-3; weak D call: TRBD2 (6 bases). V lost 2 bases, J lost 4 bases, and 25 bases lay in between. Germline loops: CDR1 SGHTA, CDR2 FQGTGA. This CDR3 contains 19 residues. CDR3: CASSLRGVTPGLLADTQYF. The CDR3 bases are TGTGCCAGCAGCTTACGCGGAGTCACCCCGGGACTGCTAGCAGATACGCAGTATTTT.

The rearrangement joins TRBV12-3 or TRBV12-4 to TRBJ1-1; no clear D. The CDR3 is 11 amino acids. The V end was cut by 8 bases, the J end by 8 bases, with 12 bases between. CDR3 loop: CASLYEGEAFF. The CDR3 DNA reads TGTGCCAGCCTTTATGAAGGCGAAGCTTTCTTT.

In DNA, the CDR3 is TGCAGCGTTGATAGGGACAGGGGCTTCACCACAGATACGCAGTATTTT. It encodes CSVDRDRGFTTDTQYF. The V and J genes are TRBV29-1 and TRBJ2-3, with TRBD1 identical over 10 bases. Germline values: CDR1 SQVTM, CDR2 ANQGSEA. V shed 3 bases, J shed 2 bases, and the junction held 8 bases outside the gene matches. There are 16 residues in the CDR3.

The gene calls are TRBV5-1 and TRBJ2-1; the D gene is possibly TRBD1 (6 bases). V was trimmed by 5 bases and J by 5 bases, leaving 14 bases between them. Germline V gives CDR1 SGHRS, CDR2 YFSETQ. This CDR3 is 14 amino acids long. The CDR3 sequence: CASRPGTLNNEQFF. In DNA, the CDR3 is TGCGCCAGCAGGCCCGGGACACTAAACAATGAGCAGTTCTTC.

Comments on this clonotype: Since a much larger clone is just one base distant, this may be a read error. V and J are TRBV20-1 and TRBJ2-1; 8 positions agree with TRBD2. Germline V gene sequence: CDR1 DFQATT, CDR2 SNEGSKA (reference sequence). The junction had 16 bases not matched to a gene; V was cut back by 8 bases and J by 13 bases. There are 13 residues in the CDR3. CDR3 sequence reads: CSPAGPERETQFF. The CDR3 coding sequence is TGCAGTCCAGCGGGACCAGAGCGGGAGACCCAGTTCTTC.

This clonotype showed up many times. The gene calls are TRBV2 and TRBJ2-5; D might be TRBD1 (6 bases). This CDR3 has 13 amino acids. Germline-derived CDR1 and CDR2 are SNHLY and FYNNEI. Trimming cost V 5 bases and J 2 bases, with 9 bases left between them. CDR3 nucleotide sequence: TGTGCCAGCAGTTTTGACAGGCAAGAGACCCAGTACTTC. It translates to CASSFDRQETQYF. Together with reference TRBV2 and TRBJ2-5, the CDR3 gives the full variable domain: EPEVTQTPSHQVTQMGQEVILRCVPISNHLYFYWYRQILGQKVEFLVSFYNNEISEKSEIFDDQFSVERPDGSNFTLKIRSTKLEDSAMYFCASSFDRQETQYFGPGTRLLVL.

A few counts support this clonotype. The chain couples TRBV5-1 to TRBJ2-3; 16 bases match TRBD2. The CDR3 covers 18 residues. Germline CDR1 reads SGHRS; CDR2 reads YFSETQ. The V segment lost 4 bases and the J segment 4 bases; nucleotides outside the gene matches: 9. DNA of the CDR3: TGCGCCAGCAGCCCGGGACTAGCGGGGGGGATTTCGGCAGATACGCAGTATTTT. This sequence encodes CASSPGLAGGISADTQYF.

The chain carries TRBV15 and TRBJ2-7; D is undetermined. Trimming left V 0 bases short and J 6 bases short, with 12 bases between. The length of the CDR3 is 14 residues. CDR1 is LNHNV and CDR2 is YYDKDF in the germline V gene (reference sequence). The CDR3 region has the DNA TGTGCCACCAGCAGAGATATTGGGTCGGGCGAGCAGTACTTC. Translation: CATSRDIGSGEQYF.

Only a few counts were recorded for this clonotype. The chain has TRBV20-1 and TRBJ2-5, with D tentatively TRBD1 (6 bases). V was shortened by 3 bases and J by 5 bases, with 16 bases between the two germline ends. Germline assignment: CDR1 DFQATT and CDR2 SNEGSKA (reference sequence). This CDR3 spans 14 amino acids. For the CDR3, the DNA is TGCAGTGCTAGTCCATTTACAGGGACGGAGACCCAGTACTTC. It is translated as CSASPFTGTETQYF.